This entry is about one T cell receptor (beta chain). Its antigen is unidentified. The entry originates in a study of T cell responses to AZD1222 COVID-19 vaccine. Study results and limitations: Only a handful of AZD1222 recipients, roughly 6 in all, had baseline seropositivity. Donors, mostly white British, included more females; clonal diversity was possibly underestimated.

The length of the CDR3 is 12 residues. The V gene's germline CDR1 is MDHEN and CDR2 SYDVKM. The V and J ends lost 5 bases and 11 bases, in that order; junction bases with no gene match: 7. Method: immunoSEQ multiplex PCR; TCRdb's copy keeps in-frame clones and lacks some. This sample has under 70,000 clones; 89% occur once, and the top ten carry roughly 14%. The TCR originated in an adult who received the AZD1222 COVID-19 vaccine. The chain has TRBV28 and TRBJ2-7; 9 bases fit TRBD2. The specimen comprised peripheral blood, sampled 28 days after the second AZD1222 dose. CDR3 residues: CASSSQGLAEYF. The CDR3 DNA follows: TGTGCCAGCAGTAGCCAGGGACTAGCTGAGTACTTC.